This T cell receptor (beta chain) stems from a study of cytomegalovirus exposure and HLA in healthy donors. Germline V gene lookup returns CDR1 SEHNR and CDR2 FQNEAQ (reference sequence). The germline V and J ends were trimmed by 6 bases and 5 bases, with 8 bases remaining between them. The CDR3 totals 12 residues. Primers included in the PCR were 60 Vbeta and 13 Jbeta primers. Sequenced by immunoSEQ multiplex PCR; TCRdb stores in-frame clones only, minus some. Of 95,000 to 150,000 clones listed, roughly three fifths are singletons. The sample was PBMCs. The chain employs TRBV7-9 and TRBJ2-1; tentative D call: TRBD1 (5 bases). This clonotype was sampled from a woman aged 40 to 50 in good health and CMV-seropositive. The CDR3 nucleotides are TGTGCCAGCAGGACAGAAAACAATGAGCAGTTCTTC. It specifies CASRTENNEQFF.